This T cell receptor beta chain originates from a study of blood T cell repertoires in COVID-19. Here immunoSEQ multiplex PCR was the method, and the copy in TCRdb shows in-frame clones only, minus some. There are 250,000 to 300,000 clones in the sample; approximately 80% occur only once, and under 3% lies in the top ten. The sample was peripheral blood. The TCR was taken from a woman aged 60-70 years with active or convalescent COVID-19.

The chain's CDR3 is CASSRYGYTF. The CDR3 DNA follows: TGTGCCAGCAGCCGCTATGGCTACACCTTC. This sequence joins TRBV28 and TRBJ1-2; D gene uncertain. The V gene's germline CDR1 is MDHEN and CDR2 SYDVKM. V shed 6 bases and J shed 4 bases, with 3 bases lying between them. CDR3 length equals 10 residues.